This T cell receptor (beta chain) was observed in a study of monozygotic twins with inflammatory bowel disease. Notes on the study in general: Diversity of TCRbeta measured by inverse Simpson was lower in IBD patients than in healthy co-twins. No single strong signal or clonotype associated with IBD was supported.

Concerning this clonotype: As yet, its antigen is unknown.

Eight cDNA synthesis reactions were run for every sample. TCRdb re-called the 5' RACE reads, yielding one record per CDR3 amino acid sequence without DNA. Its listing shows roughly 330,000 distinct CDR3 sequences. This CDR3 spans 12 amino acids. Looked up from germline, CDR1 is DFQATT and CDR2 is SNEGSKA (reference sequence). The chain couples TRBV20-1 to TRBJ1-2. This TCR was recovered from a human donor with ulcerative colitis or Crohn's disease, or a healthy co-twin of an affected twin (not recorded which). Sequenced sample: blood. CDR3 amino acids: CSARQLLDGYTF.